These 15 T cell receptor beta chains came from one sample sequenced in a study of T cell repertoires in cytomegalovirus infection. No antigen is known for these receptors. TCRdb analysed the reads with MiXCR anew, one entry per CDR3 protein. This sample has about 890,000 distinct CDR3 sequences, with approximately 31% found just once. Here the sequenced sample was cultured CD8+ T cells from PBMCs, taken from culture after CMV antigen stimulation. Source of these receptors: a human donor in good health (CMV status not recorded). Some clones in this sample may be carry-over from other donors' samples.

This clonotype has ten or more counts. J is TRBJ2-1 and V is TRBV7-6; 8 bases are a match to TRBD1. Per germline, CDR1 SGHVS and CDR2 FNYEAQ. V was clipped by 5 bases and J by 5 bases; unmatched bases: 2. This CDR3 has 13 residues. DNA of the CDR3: TGTGCCAGCAGCGACAGGGGCAACAATGAGCAGTTCTTC. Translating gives CASSDRGNNEQFF.

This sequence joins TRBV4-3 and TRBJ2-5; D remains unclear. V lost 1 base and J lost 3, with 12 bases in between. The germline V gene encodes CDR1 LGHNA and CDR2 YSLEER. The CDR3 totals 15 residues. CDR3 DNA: TGCGCCAGCAGCCAAGCTGGCCACACAAAAGAGACCCAGTACTTC. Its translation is CASSQAGHTKETQYF.

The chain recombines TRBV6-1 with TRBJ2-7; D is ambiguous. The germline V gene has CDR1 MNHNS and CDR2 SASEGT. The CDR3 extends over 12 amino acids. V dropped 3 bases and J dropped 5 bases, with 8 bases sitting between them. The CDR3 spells CASSETWDEQYV. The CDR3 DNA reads TGTGCCAGCAGTGAGACTTGGGACGAGCAGTACGTC.

CDR3 in amino acids: CASSWGQENQPQHF. CDR3 DNA sequence: TGTGCCAGCAGTTGGGGACAGGAGAATCAGCCCCAGCATTTT. V is TRBV12-3 or TRBV12-4 and J is TRBJ1-5, with TRBD1 matching 8 bases. Unmatched junction bases numbered 3, after V lost 4 bases and J lost 4 bases. This CDR3 comprises 14 residues.

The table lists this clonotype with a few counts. The CDR3 is CASSFGTGSAGELFF. CDR3 nucleotides: TGTGCCAGCAGTTTTGGGACAGGGAGTGCCGGGGAGCTGTTTTTT. The genes are TRBV27 and TRBJ2-2; 9 bases map to TRBD1. Looked up from germline, CDR1 is MNHEY and CDR2 is SMNVEV (reference sequence). Trimming took 3 bases from V and 6 from J; bases not matched to a gene: 5. The CDR3 runs to 15 residues.

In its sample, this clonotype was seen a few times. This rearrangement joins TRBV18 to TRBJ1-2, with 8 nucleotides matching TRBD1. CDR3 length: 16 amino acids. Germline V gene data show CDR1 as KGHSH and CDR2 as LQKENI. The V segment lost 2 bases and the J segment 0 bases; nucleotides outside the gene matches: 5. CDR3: CASSPFGQGSNYGYTF. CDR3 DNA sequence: TGTGCCAGCTCACCATTCGGACAGGGCTCTAACTATGGCTACACCTTC.

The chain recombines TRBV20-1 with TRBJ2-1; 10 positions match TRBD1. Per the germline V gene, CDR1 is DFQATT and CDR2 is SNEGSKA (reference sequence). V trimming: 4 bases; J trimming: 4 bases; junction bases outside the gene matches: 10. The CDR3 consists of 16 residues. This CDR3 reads CSATRTGTGVYNEQFF. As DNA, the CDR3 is TGCAGTGCTACCAGAACCGGGACAGGGGTTTACAATGAGCAGTTCTTC.

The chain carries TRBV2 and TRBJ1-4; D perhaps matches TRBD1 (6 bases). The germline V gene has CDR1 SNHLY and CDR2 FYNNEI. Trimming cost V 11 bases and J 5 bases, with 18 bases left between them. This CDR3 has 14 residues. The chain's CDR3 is CAVVRDTGNEKLFF. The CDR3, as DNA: TGTGCCGTCGTTAGGGACACGGGGAATGAAAAACTGTTTTTT.

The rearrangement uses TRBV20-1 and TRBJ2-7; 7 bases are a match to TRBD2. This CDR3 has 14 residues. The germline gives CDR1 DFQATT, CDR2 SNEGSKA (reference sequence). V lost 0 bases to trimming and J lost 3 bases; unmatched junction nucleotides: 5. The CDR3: CSARDGRVSYEQYV. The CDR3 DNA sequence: TGCAGTGCTAGAGATGGGAGGGTAAGCTACGAGCAGTACGTC.

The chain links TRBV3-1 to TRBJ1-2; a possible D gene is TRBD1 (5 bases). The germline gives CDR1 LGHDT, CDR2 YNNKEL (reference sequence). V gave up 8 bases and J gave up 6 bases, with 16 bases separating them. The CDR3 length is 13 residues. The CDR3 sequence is CASANQGFDGYTF. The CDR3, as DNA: TGTGCCAGCGCGAACCAGGGTTTCGATGGCTACACCTTC. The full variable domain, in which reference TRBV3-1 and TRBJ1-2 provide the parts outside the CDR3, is DTAVSQTPKYLVTQMGNDKSIKCEQNLGHDTMYWYKQDSKKFLKIMFSYNNKELIINETVPNRFSPKSPDKAHLNLHINSLELGDSAVYFCASANQGFDGYTFGSGTRLTVV.

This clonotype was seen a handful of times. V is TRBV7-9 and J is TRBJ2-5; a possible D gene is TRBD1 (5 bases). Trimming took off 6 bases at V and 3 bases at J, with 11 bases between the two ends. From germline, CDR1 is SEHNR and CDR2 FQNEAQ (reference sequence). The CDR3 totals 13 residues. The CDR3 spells CASRNGAKETQYF. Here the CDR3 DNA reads TGTGCCAGCAGAAATGGGGCGAAAGAGACCCAGTACTTC.

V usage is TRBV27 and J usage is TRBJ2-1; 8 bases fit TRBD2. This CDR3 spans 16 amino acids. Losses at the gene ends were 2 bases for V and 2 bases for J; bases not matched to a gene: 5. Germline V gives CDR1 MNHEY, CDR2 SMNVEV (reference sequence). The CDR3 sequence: CASSLGAGVTYNEQFF. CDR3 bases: TGTGCCAGCAGTTTAGGAGCGGGGGTCACCTACAATGAGCAGTTCTTC.

The DNA for the CDR3 is TGTGCCAGCAGTCCGGACGCTATGAACACTGAAGCTTTCTTT. This gives the protein CASSPDAMNTEAFF. The chain uses TRBV6-2 or TRBV6-3 and TRBJ1-1, with D hard to call. The CDR3 runs 14 residues. The germline V and J ends were trimmed by 5 bases and 0 bases, with 10 bases remaining between them. The germline V gene has CDR1 MNHEY and CDR2 SVGEGT.

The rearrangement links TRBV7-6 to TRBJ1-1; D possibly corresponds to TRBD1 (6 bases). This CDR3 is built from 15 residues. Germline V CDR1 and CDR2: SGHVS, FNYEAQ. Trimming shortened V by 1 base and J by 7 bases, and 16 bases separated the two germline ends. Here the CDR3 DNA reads TGTGCCAGCAGCTTAGATGGGGGGGCAGGCCGTGAAGCTTTCTTT. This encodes CASSLDGGAGREAFF.

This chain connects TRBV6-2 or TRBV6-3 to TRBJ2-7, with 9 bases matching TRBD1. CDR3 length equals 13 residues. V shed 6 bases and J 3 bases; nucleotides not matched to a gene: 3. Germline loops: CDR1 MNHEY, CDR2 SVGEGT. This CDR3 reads CASSDRGIYEQYV. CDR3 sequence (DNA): TGTGCCAGCAGCGACAGGGGGATCTACGAGCAGTACGTC.